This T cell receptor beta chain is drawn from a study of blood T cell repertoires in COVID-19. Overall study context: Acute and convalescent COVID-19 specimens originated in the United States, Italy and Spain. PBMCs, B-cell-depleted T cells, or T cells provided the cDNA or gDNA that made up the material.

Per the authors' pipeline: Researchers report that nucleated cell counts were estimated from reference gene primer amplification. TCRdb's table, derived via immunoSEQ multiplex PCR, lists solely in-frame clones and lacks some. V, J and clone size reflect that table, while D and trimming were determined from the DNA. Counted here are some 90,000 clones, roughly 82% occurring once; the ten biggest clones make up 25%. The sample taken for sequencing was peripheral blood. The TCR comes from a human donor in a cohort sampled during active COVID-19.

The CDR3 here is CASSRDGTGTEAFF. The CDR3 DNA is TGCGCCAGCAGCCGCGACGGGACAGGGACTGAAGCTTTCTTT. The V and J genes are TRBV5-1 and TRBJ1-1; 9 bases fit TRBD1. The CDR3 runs to 14 residues. J was trimmed by 5 bases and V by 4 bases; bases with no gene match: 6. Germline V gene data show CDR1 as SGHRS and CDR2 as YFSETQ.